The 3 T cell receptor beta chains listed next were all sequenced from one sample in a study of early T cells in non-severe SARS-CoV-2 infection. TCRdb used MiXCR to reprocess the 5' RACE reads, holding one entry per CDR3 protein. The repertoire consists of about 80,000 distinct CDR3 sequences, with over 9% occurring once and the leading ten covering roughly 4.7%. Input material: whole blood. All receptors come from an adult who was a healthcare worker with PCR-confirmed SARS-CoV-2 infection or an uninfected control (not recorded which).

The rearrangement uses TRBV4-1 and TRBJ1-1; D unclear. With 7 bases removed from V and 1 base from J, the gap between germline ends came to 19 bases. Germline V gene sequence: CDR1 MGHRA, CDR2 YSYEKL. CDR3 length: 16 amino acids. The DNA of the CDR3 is TGCGCCAGCACCCGCTCCCCCGAGAGGGCGAACACTGAAGCTTTCTTT. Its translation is CASTRSPERANTEAFF.

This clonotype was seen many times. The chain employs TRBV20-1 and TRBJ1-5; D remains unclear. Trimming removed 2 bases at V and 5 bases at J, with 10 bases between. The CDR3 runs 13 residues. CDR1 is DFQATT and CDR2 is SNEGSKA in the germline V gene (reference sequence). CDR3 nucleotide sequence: TGCAGTGCTAGATTGGGTACCGATCAGCCCCAGCATTTT. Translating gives CSARLGTDQPQHF.

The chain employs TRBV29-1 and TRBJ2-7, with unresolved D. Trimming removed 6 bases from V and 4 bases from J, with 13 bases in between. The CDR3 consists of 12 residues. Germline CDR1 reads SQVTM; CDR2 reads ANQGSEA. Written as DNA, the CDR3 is TGCAGCGTCCGTGGGGAAGGGTACGAGCAGTACTTC. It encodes CSVRGEGYEQYF.